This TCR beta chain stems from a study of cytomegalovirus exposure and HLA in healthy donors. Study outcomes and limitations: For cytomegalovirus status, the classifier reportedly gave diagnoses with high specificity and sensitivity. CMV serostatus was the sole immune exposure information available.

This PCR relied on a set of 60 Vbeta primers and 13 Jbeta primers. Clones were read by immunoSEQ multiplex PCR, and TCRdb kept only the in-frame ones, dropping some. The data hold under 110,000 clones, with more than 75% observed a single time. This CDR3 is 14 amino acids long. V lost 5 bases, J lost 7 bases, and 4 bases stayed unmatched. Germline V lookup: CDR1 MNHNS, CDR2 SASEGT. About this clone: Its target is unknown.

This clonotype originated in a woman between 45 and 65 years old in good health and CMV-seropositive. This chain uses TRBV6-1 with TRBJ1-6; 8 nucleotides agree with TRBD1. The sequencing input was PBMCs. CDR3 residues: CASSKRQGNSPLHF. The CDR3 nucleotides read TGTGCCAGCAGTAAAAGACAGGGGAATTCACCCCTCCACTTT.